This record concerns one TCR beta chain sequence. Its antigen remains unknown. The sample belongs to a study of T-cell memory formation after mild COVID-19. At the level of the study: TCR clusters showed largely donor specificity.

Per the germline V gene, CDR1 is DFQATT and CDR2 is SNEGSKA (reference sequence). The CDR3 is 13 amino acids. V was pared by 5 bases and J by 10 bases, with 6 bases of the junction left unmatched. Study-wide results and limits: The second-wave clones peaking on day 37 were not confirmed as SARS-CoV-2-specific. Memory cells collected pre-infection included some clones that later responded, suggesting cross-reactive memory joined.

5'RACE with constant-segment primers yielded barcoded, UMI-tagged TCR alpha and TCR beta cDNA libraries. TCRdb reanalysed the 5' RACE reads using MiXCR and keeps one entry per CDR3 protein. Here the sample spans a few hundred thousand distinct CDR3 sequences, less than 25% being singletons. Sequencing used PBMCs or a T cell subset sorted from them (not recorded which). This clonotype was obtained from a man aged 18 to 30 who had mild COVID-19 (a few samples of this study predate the infection). Cell type and time point are not known. The chain links TRBV20-1 to TRBJ1-6; 9 bases map to TRBD1. The CDR3 region is CSAAGTGRSPLHF. The CDR3 DNA reads as TGCAGTGCTGCCGGGACAGGGCGGTCACCCCTCCACTTT.